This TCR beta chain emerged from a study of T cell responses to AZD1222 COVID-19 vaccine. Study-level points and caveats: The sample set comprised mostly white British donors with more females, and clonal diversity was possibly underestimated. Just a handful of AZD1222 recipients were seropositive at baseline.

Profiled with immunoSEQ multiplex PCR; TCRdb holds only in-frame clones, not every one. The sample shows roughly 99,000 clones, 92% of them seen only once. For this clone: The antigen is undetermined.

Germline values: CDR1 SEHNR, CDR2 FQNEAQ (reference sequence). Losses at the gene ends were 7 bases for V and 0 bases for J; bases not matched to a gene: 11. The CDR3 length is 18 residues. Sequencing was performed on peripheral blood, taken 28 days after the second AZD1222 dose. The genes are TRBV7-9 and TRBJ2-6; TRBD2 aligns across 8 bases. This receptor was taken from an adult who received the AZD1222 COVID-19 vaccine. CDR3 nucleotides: TGTGCCAGCATGCGTTTCAGCGGGGGAAGCTCTGGGGCCAACGTCCTGACTTTC. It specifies CASMRFSGGSSGANVLTF.